The 18 T cell receptor beta chains below come from one sample, sequenced in a study of a mutant IDH1 vaccine in newly diagnosed glioma. The time point denotes: week 47, end of study. The vaccine gave 300 ug of a 20-mer mutant IDH1 peptide subcutaneously per dose. Clones were read by immunoSEQ multiplex PCR, and TCRdb kept only the in-frame ones, dropping some. The table lists tens of thousands of clones, around 85% of them singletons. No cognate antigen is known for these TCRs. The starting material was PBMCs, obtained from a glioma patient whose treatment included an IDH1 peptide vaccine. The receptors stem from a woman aged 25 to 39 with glioma. Some clones in this sample may be carry-over from other donors' samples.

The V gene is TRBV6-1, the J gene TRBJ1-1, with D possibly matching TRBD1 (5 bases). This CDR3 is 13 amino acids long. CDR1 and CDR2 from the germline V gene are MNHNS and SASEGT. The V and J ends lost 4 bases and 7 bases respectively, with 13 bases between them. In DNA form, the CDR3 reads TGTGCCAGCAGTGCAGTACTCGACAGTGAAGCTTTCTTT. It is translated as CASSAVLDSEAFF.

The chain recombines TRBV27 with TRBJ2-7; D not certain. Deletions cut 3 bases from V and 0 bases from J, with 12 bases between. Germline assignment: CDR1 MNHEY and CDR2 SMNVEV (reference sequence). The CDR3 has 15 amino acids. CDR3 region: CASSLKRSFSYEQYF. DNA for the CDR3: TGTGCCAGCAGTTTGAAAAGGAGTTTCTCCTACGAGCAGTACTTC.

The genes are TRBV29-1 and TRBJ2-7; D perhaps matches TRBD1 (5 bases). Trimming left V 5 bases short and J 2 bases short, with 10 bases between. The length of the CDR3 is 12 residues. Germline CDR1 and CDR2: SQVTM and ANQGSEA. The CDR3 sequence: CSVSDSPYEQYF. The CDR3 DNA reads TGCAGCGTTTCAGACAGCCCCTACGAGCAGTACTTC.

The V and J genes are TRBV4-1 and TRBJ1-1; no definite D call. The ends were cut back, 3 bases at V and 4 bases at J, with 9 bases in the middle. Germline CDR1 reads MGHRA; CDR2 reads YSYEKL. The CDR3 sequence is 13 residues long. In DNA form, the CDR3 reads TGCGCCAGCAGCCAGGTCGACGGCACTGAAGCTTTCTTT. This encodes CASSQVDGTEAFF.

The chain links TRBV5-4 to TRBJ1-2; D ambiguous. The germline V and J ends were trimmed by 2 bases and 8 bases, with 7 bases remaining between them. CDR1 is SGHNT and CDR2 is YYREEE in the germline V gene (reference sequence). The CDR3 covers 11 residues. CDR3 sequence (DNA): TGTGCCAGCAGCTTTCTCCAAGGCTACACCTTC. Translation gives CASSFLQGYTF.

DNA for the CDR3: TGCGCCAGCAGTTACGATGGGGGAAATGGGCAGCCCCAGCATTTT. This codes for CASSYDGGNGQPQHF. The chain combines TRBV5-1 with TRBJ1-5; D may be TRBD1 (5 bases). V was cut by 5 bases and J by 7 bases, with 19 bases left in between. In germline, CDR1 is SGHRS, CDR2 YFSETQ. CDR3 length: 15 residues.

The rearrangement links TRBV29-1 to TRBJ2-2, with a weak D call TRBD1 (5 bases). Trimming cost V 2 bases and J 1 base, with 8 bases left between them. Germline lookup yields CDR1 SQVTM and CDR2 ANQGSEA. CDR3 length equals 14 residues. CDR3 residues: CSVESRENTGELFF. The CDR3 nucleotides read TGCAGCGTTGAATCCAGGGAGAACACCGGGGAGCTGTTTTTT.

The chain carries TRBV6-5 and TRBJ1-4; D is unresolved. Germline V lookup: CDR1 MNHEY, CDR2 SVGAGI. Trimming shortened V by 0 bases and J by 4 bases, and 9 bases separated the two germline ends. This CDR3 is built from 15 residues. Here the CDR3 DNA reads TGTGCCAGCAGTTACTCGACCAGTGATAATGAAAAACTGTTTTTT. Encoded protein: CASSYSTSDNEKLFF.

The chain combines TRBV5-1 with TRBJ2-3; TRBD2 matches 11 bases. The CDR3 is 14 amino acids. Germline V gene sequence: CDR1 SGHRS, CDR2 YFSETQ. V trimming: 3 bases; J trimming: 5 bases; junction bases outside the gene matches: 2. The CDR3 loop is CASSSGTSGDTQYF. For the CDR3, the DNA is TGCGCCAGCAGCTCCGGGACTAGCGGAGATACGCAGTATTTT.

This clone was detected once. V and J are TRBV30 and TRBJ1-5; 7 bases are shared with TRBD1. J gave up 4 bases and V 4 bases, and 10 bases lay outside the gene matches. The CDR3 loop spans 15 amino acids. Germline CDR1 is GTSNPN and CDR2 is SVGIG (reference sequence). Written as DNA, the CDR3 is TGTGCCTGGACCCCCATAGGGGGCCCAAATCAGCCCCAGCATTTT. This gives the protein CAWTPIGGPNQPQHF. Full variable domain (rest looked up from reference TRBV30 and TRBJ1-5): SQTIHQWPATLVQPVGSPLSLECTVEGTSNPNLYWYRQAAGRGLQLLFYSVGIGQISSEVPQNLSASRPQDRQFILSSKKLLLSDSGFYLCAWTPIGGPNQPQHFGDGTRLSIL.

This sequence joins TRBV5-4 and TRBJ2-1; 11 bases agree with TRBD2. V was clipped by 4 bases and J by 4 bases; unmatched bases: 4. Per the germline V gene, CDR1 is SGHNT and CDR2 is YYREEE (reference sequence). This CDR3 spans 15 amino acids. This chain's CDR3 is CASSKGTSGYNEQFF. The CDR3 DNA reads as TGTGCCAGCAGCAAGGGGACTAGCGGTTACAATGAGCAGTTCTTC. Filled out from reference TRBV5-4 and TRBJ2-1, the complete variable domain reads ETGVTQSPTHLIKTRGQQVTLRCSSQSGHNTVSWYQQALGQGPQFIFQYYREEENGRGNFPPRFSGLQFPNYSSELNVNALELDDSALYLCASSKGTSGYNEQFFGPGTRLTVL.

The chain employs TRBV30 and TRBJ1-5, with D unclear. Trimming left V 3 bases short and J 5 bases short, with 11 bases between. This CDR3 has 13 residues. The germline CDR1 and CDR2 sequences are GTSNPN and SVGIG (reference sequence). The CDR3 sequence: CAWSGIRDQPQHF. DNA for the CDR3: TGTGCCTGGAGCGGGATCCGAGATCAGCCCCAGCATTTT.

The chain combines TRBV7-9 with TRBJ1-5; D call uncertain. This CDR3 spans 14 amino acids. Trimming stripped 0 bases from V and 11 bases from J, with 14 bases between. CDR1 and CDR2 from the germline V gene are SEHNR and FQNEAQ (reference sequence). The CDR3 bases are TGTGCCAGCAGCTTAGCGGGTGGTCCCCTGTCCCAGCATTTT. Its protein product is CASSLAGGPLSQHF.

This chain joins TRBV30 and TRBJ2-2; possible D gene TRBD1, 5 bases. CDR1 GTSNPN and CDR2 SVGIG come from the germline V gene (reference sequence). V lost 3 bases and J 8 bases, leaving 16 bases between the germline ends. CDR3 length: 14 residues. The CDR3 spells CAWRQGFSKGELFF. CDR3 in DNA: TGTGCCTGGAGGCAGGGTTTTAGTAAAGGGGAGCTGTTTTTT.

This rearrangement joins TRBV25-1 to TRBJ1-2; D is unclear. The ends were cut back, 2 bases at V and 8 bases at J, with 9 bases in the middle. From germline, CDR1 is MGHDK and CDR2 SYGVNS. The CDR3 has 12 amino acids. The DNA of the CDR3 is TGTGCCAGCAGTGAACGGGATTGGGGCTACACCTTC. Residues: CASSERDWGYTF.

The genes are TRBV29-1 and TRBJ1-4; D is perhaps TRBD1 (5 bases). CDR1 is SQVTM and CDR2 is ANQGSEA in the germline V gene. The CDR3 has 15 amino acids. V was clipped by 6 bases and J by 4 bases, with 18 bases between them. The CDR3 loop reads CSVSERAGYNEKLFF. As DNA, the CDR3 is TGCAGCGTCAGCGAAAGGGCAGGGTATAATGAAAAACTGTTTTTT.

This sequence joins TRBV11-3 and TRBJ2-2; the match to TRBD1 covers 7 bases. The junction had 5 bases not matched to a gene; V was cut back by 4 bases and J by 0 bases. The CDR3 runs to 16 residues. Germline values: CDR1 SGHNT, CDR2 YENEEA. The CDR3: CASSSPDRANTGELFF. In DNA, the CDR3 is TGTGCCAGCAGCTCCCCAGACAGGGCGAACACCGGGGAGCTGTTTTTT.

CDR3 DNA sequence: TGCGCCAGCAGCCCCTCCGAACAAGGCGGTTCCTACGAGCAGTACTTC. This gives the protein CASSPSEQGGSYEQYF. V and J are TRBV5-1 and TRBJ2-7, with D uncertain. CDR1 and CDR2 (germline): SGHRS, YFSETQ. The CDR3 consists of 16 residues. Trimming took off 4 bases at V and 1 base at J, with 18 bases between the two ends.